This entry lists 23 T cell receptor beta chains sequenced from one sample in a study of T cells after yellow fever vaccination. TCRdb analysed the 5' RACE reads with MiXCR anew, one entry per CDR3 protein. The table has around 550,000 distinct CDR3 sequences, less than 20% seen once; the top ten hold 14%. Material: PBMCs, obtained 15 days after the yellow fever booster vaccination. Receptors were obtained from a man in his thirties or forties who received the YFV17D yellow fever vaccine.

The chain uses TRBV12-3 or TRBV12-4 and TRBJ2-7, with D perhaps matching TRBD1 (7 bases). V gave up 3 bases and J gave up 2 bases, with 11 bases separating them. CDR3 size: 14 residues. CDR3 nucleotide sequence: TGTGCCAGCAGTTTGCGGGACAGAACCTACGAGCAGTACTTC. It codes for CASSLRDRTYEQYF.

The V and J genes are TRBV7-2 and TRBJ2-1; TRBD2 matches 10 bases. With 4 bases clipped from V and 5 bases from J, the junction kept 5 bases outside the gene matches. The length of the CDR3 is 15 residues. CDR1 and CDR2 (germline): SGHTA, FQGNSA. For the CDR3, the DNA is TGTGCCAGCAGCTCCACAGCGGGAGGGAACAATGAGCAGTTCTTC. Translated: CASSSTAGGNNEQFF.

This sequence joins TRBV20-1 and TRBJ2-5, with D possibly called TRBD1 or TRBD2 (5 bases each). The V gene lost 6 bases and the J gene lost 0 bases, with 14 bases spanning the gap. CDR3 length: 14 residues. Germline V gene lookup returns CDR1 DFQATT and CDR2 SNEGSKA (reference sequence). The CDR3 nucleotides are TGCAGTGCGCCCCCCTGGGACCACCAAGAGACCCAGTACTTC. Translating it yields CSAPPWDHQETQYF.

This clonotype was seen at least ten times. This chain uses TRBV7-2 with TRBJ2-4; no reliable D call. V was trimmed by 2 bases and J by 0 bases, leaving 17 bases between them. CDR3 length equals 18 residues. Germline CDR1 is SGHTA and CDR2 is FQGNSA. The CDR3 region has the DNA TGTGCCAGCAGCTTATCGGCAGGAGAACTTCTAGCCAAAAACATTCAGTACTTC. Translated: CASSLSAGELLAKNIQYF.

This clonotype came up a few times. The genes are TRBV2 and TRBJ2-2, with D unresolved. The germline V gene encodes CDR1 SNHLY and CDR2 FYNNEI. Trimming stripped 5 bases from V and 2 bases from J, with 15 bases between. This CDR3 spans 16 amino acids. CDR3 residues: CASSTRGSTNTGELFF. The CDR3 nucleotides read TGTGCCAGCAGTACTCGAGGATCGACAAACACCGGGGAGCTGTTTTTT.

This chain connects TRBV24-1 to TRBJ2-7, with D possibly TRBD1 on 6 matching bases. The V gene's germline CDR1 is KGHDR and CDR2 SFDVKD. The CDR3 has 14 residues. The V and J ends lost 6 bases and 6 bases respectively, with 17 bases between them. The CDR3 here is CATSYTPGAVEQYF. CDR3 sequence (DNA): TGTGCCACCAGTTATACCCCAGGGGCGGTCGAGCAGTACTTC.

Only a few counts were recorded for this clonotype. V and J are TRBV5-4 and TRBJ2-1; TRBD1 agrees at 8 bases. There are 14 residues in the CDR3. Germline CDR1 and CDR2: SGHNT and YYREEE (reference sequence). Unmatched junction bases numbered 3, after V lost 6 bases and J lost 1 base. The CDR3 DNA reads as TGTGCCAGCATCCGGGACAGGTCCTACAATGAGCAGTTCTTC. Encoded protein: CASIRDRSYNEQFF.

The chain employs TRBV20-1 and TRBJ1-5, with D hard to call. The length of the CDR3 is 15 residues. Between the trimmed V and J ends, which lost 0 bases and 4 bases, there was a span of 13 bases. Germline values: CDR1 DFQATT, CDR2 SNEGSKA (reference sequence). The CDR3 coding sequence is TGCAGTGCTAGAGATGGGTCTTGGGCAAATCAGCCCCAGCATTTT. Amino acids: CSARDGSWANQPQHF.

The rearrangement links TRBV20-1 to TRBJ1-2; TRBD1 might be the D (6 bases). This CDR3 region has 17 residues. Germline CDR1 DFQATT, CDR2 SNEGSKA (reference sequence). Between the trimmed V and J ends, which lost 2 bases and 6 bases, there was a span of 25 bases. The CDR3 sequence: CSARSPTGALYLDGYTF. Written as DNA, the CDR3 is TGCAGTGCTAGATCTCCTACGGGGGCCCTCTATTTAGATGGCTACACCTTC.

The CDR3 here is CSARSRMGRGTGELFF. The CDR3 DNA reads TGCAGTGCTAGATCCCGGATGGGGAGGGGTACCGGGGAGCTGTTTTTT. The V and J genes are TRBV20-1 and TRBJ2-2; 7 bases are a match to TRBD2. The trim removed 2 bases at V and 5 bases at J, leaving 11 bases unmatched. This CDR3 contains 16 residues. Germline lookup yields CDR1 DFQATT and CDR2 SNEGSKA (reference sequence).

This clonotype turned up a few times. The chain joins TRBV6-1 to TRBJ2-7; TRBD2 agrees at 12 bases. This CDR3 is built from 16 residues. Germline V lookup: CDR1 MNHNS, CDR2 SASEGT. Trimming removed 6 bases from V and 2 bases from J; junction bases left unmatched: 8. The DNA for the CDR3 is TGTGCCAGCAGCCTTCTAGCGGGAGGGATCGCCTACGAGCAGTACTTC. Its translation is CASSLLAGGIAYEQYF.

This clonotype turned up a few times. V and J are TRBV15 and TRBJ2-2; TRBD2 aligns across 7 bases. V was clipped by 0 bases and J by 7 bases; unmatched bases: 14. There are 18 residues in the CDR3. CDR1 and CDR2 (germline): LNHNV, YYDKDF (reference sequence). The CDR3 protein is CATSRDPAGEVVRGELFF. In DNA, the CDR3 is TGTGCCACCAGCAGAGATCCGGCGGGAGAGGTAGTACGCGGGGAGCTGTTTTTT.

The chain has TRBV6-1 and TRBJ2-7; 8 bases line up with TRBD1. There are 14 residues in the CDR3. Trimming cost V 6 bases and J 6 bases; bases outside gene matches: 10. The germline CDR1 and CDR2 sequences are MNHNS and SASEGT. This CDR3 reads CASRPGQVSGEQYF. CDR3 in DNA: TGTGCCAGCAGACCGGGACAGGTCTCTGGCGAGCAGTACTTC.

This chain joins TRBV7-2 and TRBJ1-1, with a weak D call TRBD1 (5 bases). Germline values: CDR1 SGHTA, CDR2 FQGNSA. V was cut by 0 bases and J by 3 bases, with 5 bases left in between. The CDR3 extends over 13 amino acids. In DNA, the CDR3 is TGTGCCAGCAGCTTAGCAGGGGACACTGAAGCTTTCTTT. It translates to CASSLAGDTEAFF. Combining the CDR3 with reference TRBV7-2 and TRBJ1-1 gives the whole variable domain GAGVSQSPSNKVTEKGKDVELRCDPISGHTALYWYRQSLGQGLEFLIYFQGNSAPDKSGLPSDRFSAERTGGSVSTLTIQRTQQEDSAVYLCASSLAGDTEAFFGQGTRLTVV.

The chain uses TRBV29-1 and TRBJ2-7, with D unresolved. The CDR3 is 11 residues long. The V and J ends lost 3 bases and 7 bases respectively, with 10 bases between them. The germline V gene has CDR1 SQVTM and CDR2 ANQGSEA. The CDR3 loop is CSVDRSGEQYF. The CDR3 DNA follows: TGCAGCGTTGACCGTTCCGGAGAGCAGTACTTC.

This chain connects TRBV15 to TRBJ1-3; a weak D match, TRBD1 (5 bases). V was cut by 0 bases and J by 4 bases, with 10 bases left in between. Germline V gives CDR1 LNHNV, CDR2 YYDKDF (reference sequence). This CDR3 spans 15 amino acids. The CDR3: CATSRDKGSGNTIYF. The CDR3 DNA is TGTGCCACCAGCAGAGATAAGGGGAGCGGAAACACCATATATTTT. The whole variable domain, filled in from reference TRBV15 and TRBJ1-3, reads DAMVIQNPRYQVTQFGKPVTLSCSQTLNHNVMYWYQQKSSQAPKLLFHYYDKDFNNEADTPDNFQSRRPNTSFCFLDIRSPGLGDTAMYLCATSRDKGSGNTIYFGEGSWLTVV.

This clonotype was seen a handful of times. The chain is built from TRBV5-6 and TRBJ2-3; 9 bases match TRBD2. The germline V gene has CDR1 SGHDT and CDR2 YYEEEE. This CDR3 is built from 16 residues. Unmatched junction bases numbered 9, after V lost 4 bases and J lost 3 bases. The chain's CDR3 is CASSPPGLALTDTQYF. CDR3 sequence (DNA): TGTGCCAGCAGCCCACCTGGACTAGCGTTGACAGATACGCAGTATTTT.

The chain links TRBV6-1 to TRBJ2-2; 8 bases align to TRBD1. Trimming at V came to 6 bases and at J to 4 bases, leaving 7 bases not matched to a gene. This CDR3 is built from 15 residues. Germline assignment: CDR1 MNHNS and CDR2 SASEGT. The CDR3 here is CASRTGVGTTGELFF. For the CDR3, the DNA is TGTGCCAGCAGGACAGGGGTCGGGACCACCGGGGAGCTGTTTTTT.

This clonotype was recorded a few times. This chain joins TRBV5-1 and TRBJ2-2, with a possible D match to TRBD2 (5 bases). There are 15 residues in the CDR3. The V end lost 7 bases, the J end lost 6 bases, and 19 bases lay between the germline ends. CDR1 is SGHRS, CDR2 YFSETQ, per germline. CDR3 loop: CASEGGSSLAGELFF. The CDR3, as DNA: TGCGCCAGCGAAGGTGGGAGCAGCCTGGCCGGGGAGCTGTTTTTT.

This chain links TRBV12-3 or TRBV12-4 with TRBJ2-2; 8 bases match TRBD1. Germline trimming cut 5 bases from V and 6 bases from J; bases unmatched to any gene: 2. This CDR3 contains 13 residues. The CDR3 reads CASSRTGPGELFF. As DNA, the CDR3 is TGTGCCAGCAGTCGGACAGGGCCCGGGGAGCTGTTTTTT.

This chain joins TRBV2 and TRBJ2-5, with D hard to call. CDR3 length: 10 amino acids. V lost 10 bases, J lost 5 bases, and 8 bases lay in between. Germline loops: CDR1 SNHLY, CDR2 FYNNEI. The CDR3 nucleotides are TGTGCCACATCCCAGGAGACCCAGTACTTC. Residues: CATSQETQYF.

The J gene is TRBJ2-3, the V gene TRBV7-2, with 7 bases lining up with TRBD2. The CDR3 is 15 residues long. The V gene's germline CDR1 is SGHTA and CDR2 FQGNSA. V shed 11 bases, J shed 1 base, and the junction held 12 bases outside the gene matches. The CDR3 here is CASTVGGKGTDTQYF. The CDR3 DNA reads as TGTGCCTCGACTGTGGGAGGGAAAGGCACAGATACGCAGTATTTT.

The J gene is TRBJ2-4, the V gene TRBV7-2, with 7 bases matching TRBD1. The V and J ends lost 5 bases and 13 bases, in that order; junction bases with no gene match: 8. The CDR3 consists of 12 residues. Looked up from germline, CDR1 is SGHTA and CDR2 is FQGNSA. The CDR3 loop reads CASSPDRVRQYF. The CDR3 region has the DNA TGTGCCAGCAGCCCTGACAGGGTCCGACAGTACTTC.